Listed below are T cell receptor beta chains from one sample, sequenced in a study of circulating and synovial CD4+ cells in juvenile arthritis. Generated by immunoSEQ multiplex PCR, the TCRdb table keeps only in-frame clones and is missing some. Of tens of thousands of clones in the sample, nearly 95% were seen once. Sequences were obtained from CD4+ T cells from blood. These receptors were taken from a human donor with juvenile idiopathic arthritis. The CDR3 runs from the conserved cysteine through the conserved F or W. The D gene is left open where the match is weak. A row's size may be missing; if present it is once, few, many or a size class.

CDR3: CAWSVGGQGSGNTIYF
DNA: TGTGCCTGGAGTGTCGGTGGACAGGGGTCAGGAAACACCATATATTTT
V: TRBV30
size: .
D: TRBD1
J: TRBJ1-3

CDR3: CASNTPRQFSADTQYF
DNA: TGTGCCAGCAATACTCCGCGACAATTTTCAGCAGATACGCAGTATTTT
V: TRBV6-6
size: .
D: .
J: TRBJ2-3

CDR3: CASSQDRGLGGKNIQYF
DNA: TGTGCCAGCAGCCAGGACAGGGGGCTGGGGGGCAAAAACATTCAGTACTTC
V: TRBV7-9
size: .
D: TRBD1
J: TRBJ2-4

CDR3: CASSPPGQEQFF
DNA: TGTGCCAGCAGTCCCCCAGGGCAGGAGCAGTTCTTC
V: TRBV6-1
size: .
D: .
J: TRBJ2-1

CDR3: CSVEPGTGTSGANVLTF
DNA: TGCAGCGTTGAGCCGGGGACAGGGACCTCTGGGGCCAACGTCCTGACTTTC
V: TRBV29-1
size: .
D: TRBD1
J: TRBJ2-6

CDR3: CSVPSEEREGKSYEQYF
DNA: TGCAGCGTCCCCTCAGAGGAGCGGGAGGGAAAGTCCTACGAGCAGTACTTC
V: TRBV29-1
size: .
D: TRBD2
J: TRBJ2-7

CDR3: CASAGIAGANVLTF
DNA: TGTGCCAGCGCAGGGATAGCTGGGGCCAACGTCCTGACTTTC
V: TRBV25-1
size: .
D: .
J: TRBJ2-6

CDR3: CASSYSSGGGGYTF
DNA: TGTGCCAGCAGTTACTCGTCGGGAGGTGGGGGCTACACCTTC
V: TRBV6-5
size: .
D: .
J: TRBJ1-2

CDR3: CASNRQGGTEAFF
DNA: TGTGCCAGTAATCGCCAGGGGGGAACTGAAGCTTTCTTT
V: TRBV19
size: .
D: TRBD1
J: TRBJ1-1

CDR3: CASSSRLAKNIQYF
DNA: TGTGCCAGCAGCTCCCGACTAGCCAAAAACATTCAGTACTTC
V: TRBV11-2
size: .
D: .
J: TRBJ2-4

CDR3: CARSPGTENSPLHF
DNA: TGTGCCAGGAGCCCCGGGACAGAGAATTCACCCCTCCACTTT
V: TRBV2
size: .
D: TRBD1
J: TRBJ1-6

CDR3: CASSIASGDYEQYF
DNA: TGTGCCAGTAGTATCGCTAGCGGAGACTACGAGCAGTACTTC
V: TRBV19
size: .
D: TRBD2
J: TRBJ2-7

CDR3: CASSPSSGEETQYF
DNA: TGTGCCAGCTCACCTTCTAGCGGAGAAGAGACCCAGTACTTC
V: TRBV18
size: .
D: TRBD2
J: TRBJ2-5

CDR3: CASSLEESSGSRKTQYF
DNA: TGTGCCAGCAGCTTAGAAGAATCCAGCGGGAGCCGAAAGACCCAGTACTTC
V: TRBV11-2
size: .
D: TRBD2
J: TRBJ2-5

CDR3: CASSLRTGFYEQYF
DNA: TGCGCCAGCAGCTTGAGGACAGGGTTCTACGAGCAGTACTTC
V: TRBV5-1
size: .
D: TRBD1
J: TRBJ2-7

CDR3: CASRRVEQPQHF
DNA: TGTGCCAGCAGGAGGGTCGAGCAGCCCCAGCATTTT
V: TRBV2
size: .
D: .
J: TRBJ1-5

CDR3: CASSELQGRSGYTF
DNA: TGTGCCAGCAGCGAACTACAGGGGCGGTCTGGCTACACCTTC
V: TRBV6-1
size: once
D: TRBD1
J: TRBJ1-2

CDR3: CASSWTSGAHYEQYF
DNA: TGCGCCAGCAGCTGGACTAGCGGGGCTCACTACGAGCAGTACTTC
V: TRBV5-1
size: .
D: TRBD2
J: TRBJ2-7

CDR3: CASSSGGGKTANYGYTF
DNA: TGTGCCAGCAGCTCCGGAGGAGGGAAAACAGCTAACTATGGCTACACCTTC
V: TRBV7-9
size: .
D: .
J: TRBJ1-2

CDR3: CASSPTVQETQYF
DNA: TGTGCCAGCAGCCCGACAGTACAAGAGACCCAGTACTTC
V: TRBV5-6
size: .
D: .
J: TRBJ2-5

CDR3: CASSPGTSIEETQYF
DNA: TGTGCCAGCAGTCCCGGGACTAGCATTGAGGAGACCCAGTACTTC
V: TRBV5-4
size: .
D: TRBD2
J: TRBJ2-5

CDR3: CASSPGPIGSTGELFF
DNA: TGCGCCAGCAGCCCAGGACCCATTGGGAGCACCGGGGAGCTGTTTTTT
V: TRBV5-1
size: once
D: .
J: TRBJ2-2

CDR3: CASSQLLSRAGETQYF
DNA: TGCGCCAGCAGCCAACTTCTAAGCAGGGCGGGGGAAACGCAGTATTTT
V: TRBV4-1
size: .
D: TRBD2
J: TRBJ2-3

CDR3: CASSPYPEAGGPRDTQYF
DNA: TGTGCCAGCAGCCCATACCCCGAAGCGGGAGGGCCGAGGGATACGCAGTATTTT
V: TRBV28
size: .
D: TRBD2
J: TRBJ2-3

CDR3: CASSVVWSDEQFF
DNA: TGTGCCAGCAGCGTAGTTTGGAGCGATGAGCAGTTCTTC
V: TRBV9
size: .
D: .
J: TRBJ2-1